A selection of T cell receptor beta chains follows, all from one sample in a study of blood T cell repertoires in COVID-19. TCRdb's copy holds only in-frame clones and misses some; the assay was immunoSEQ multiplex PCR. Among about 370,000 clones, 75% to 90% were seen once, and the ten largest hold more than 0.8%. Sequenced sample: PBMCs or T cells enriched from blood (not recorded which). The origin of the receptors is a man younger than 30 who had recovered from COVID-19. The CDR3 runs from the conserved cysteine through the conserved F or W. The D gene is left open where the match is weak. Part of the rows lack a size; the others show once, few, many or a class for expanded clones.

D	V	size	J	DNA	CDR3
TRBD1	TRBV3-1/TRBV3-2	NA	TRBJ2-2	TGTGCCAGCAGCCAAGAAAGACAGGGGGCGTACACCGGGGAGCTGTTTTTT	CASSQERQGAYTGELFF
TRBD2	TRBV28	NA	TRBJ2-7	TGTGCCAGCAGTCAACCTCCGGGCTGGGAGGGCTACGAGCAGTACTTC	CASSQPPGWEGYEQYF
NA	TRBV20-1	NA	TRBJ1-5	TGCAGTGCTAGTGTCTCGGGGTTGCATAGCAATCAGCCCCAGCATTTT	CSASVSGLHSNQPQHF
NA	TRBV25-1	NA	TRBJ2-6	TGTGCCAGCAGCAGCAACAGAGCGGCTGGGGCCAACGTCCTGACTTTC	CASSSNRAAGANVLTF
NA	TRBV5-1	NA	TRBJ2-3	TGCGCCAGCAGCTCCGCGGGAGATACGCAGTATTTT	CASSSAGDTQYF
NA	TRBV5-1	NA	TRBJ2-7	TGCGCCAGCAGGGACACCTACGAGCAGTACTTC	CASRDTYEQYF
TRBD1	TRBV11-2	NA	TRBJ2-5	TGTGCCAGCAGCCCCCGGGACAGGGGTGGCAAGACCCAGTACTTC	CASSPRDRGGKTQYF
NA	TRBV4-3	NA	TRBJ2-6	TGCGCCAGCAGCCAACCTAACTCTGGGGCCAACGTCCTGACTTTC	CASSQPNSGANVLTF
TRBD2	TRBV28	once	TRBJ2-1	TGTGCCAGCAGTATTACTAGCGGGAGAGGCAATGAGCAGTTCTTC	CASSITSGRGNEQFF
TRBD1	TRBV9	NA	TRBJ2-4	TGTGCCAGCAGCCCCCGGACAGGGAACATTCAGTACTTC	CASSPRTGNIQYF
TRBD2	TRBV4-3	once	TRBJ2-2	TGCGCCAGCAGCCAAGATTTATGGAGCGGGAGGTTCAACGGGGAGCTGTTTTTT	CASSQDLWSGRFNGELFF
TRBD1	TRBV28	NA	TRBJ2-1	TGTGCCAGCAGATCCGGGACAGGGAATTTCAATGAGCAGTTCTTC	CASRSGTGNFNEQFF
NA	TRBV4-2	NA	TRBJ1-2	TGTGCCAGCAGCCGAGCCCTAGGGAAAGAGGGCTATGGCTACACCTTC	CASSRALGKEGYGYTF
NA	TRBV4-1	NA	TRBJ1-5	TGCGCCAGCAGCCAATTGTTGGGGGGTGGCAATCAGCCCCAGCATTTT	CASSQLLGGGNQPQHF
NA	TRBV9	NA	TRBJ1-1	TGTGCCAGCAGCCCCGCCAGTATGAACACTGAAGCTTTCTTT	CASSPASMNTEAFF
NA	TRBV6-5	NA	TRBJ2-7	TGTGCCAGCAGTTACCCTACGGGTGAGCAGTACTTC	CASSYPTGEQYF